This T cell receptor beta chain derives from a study of CDR3 diversity in severe acne. To note about this clonotype: The missing conserved phenylalanine or tryptophan at the end of this CDR3 makes a read error likely.

In TCRdb, the PCR reads were re-called with MiXCR into one record per CDR3 protein. In the table there are tens of thousands of distinct CDR3 sequences, around 53% of which are singletons. Input material: blood. This receptor was identified in a male donor in good health, without acne.

The CDR3 loop reads CAWSLQPNTGELFI. The CDR3 DNA is TGTGCCTGGAGTTTACAGCCAAACACCGGGGAGCTGTTTATT. V usage is TRBV30 and J usage is TRBJ2-2; no firm D call. V lost 2 bases to trimming and J lost 2 bases, with 9 bases between them. The CDR3 totals 14 residues. Germline loops: CDR1 GTSNPN, CDR2 SVGIG (reference sequence).